Following are 26 T cell receptor beta chains from one sample sequenced in a study of T cell responses to AZD1222 COVID-19 vaccine. TCRdb keeps only in-frame clones here, not all; method: immunoSEQ multiplex PCR. This table has roughly 140,000 clones, approximately 90% appearing once. The sample consisted of peripheral blood, taken on day 0 of AZD1222 vaccination. These receptors all come from an adult in good health.

V and J are TRBV7-7 and TRBJ2-7, with 8 bases lining up with TRBD2. The CDR3 runs 15 residues. Trimming at V came to 2 bases and at J to 2 bases, leaving 5 bases not matched to a gene. Looked up from germline, CDR1 is SSHAT and CDR2 is FNYEAQ (reference sequence). The CDR3 DNA reads TGTGCCAGCAGCTTACCTAGCGGGCCGACCTACGAGCAGTACTTC. Its protein product is CASSLPSGPTYEQYF. The whole variable domain, filled in from reference TRBV7-7 and TRBJ2-7, reads GAGVSQSPRYKVTKRGQDVTLRCDPISSHATLYWYQQALGQGPEFLTYFNYEAQPDKSGLPSDRFSAERPEGSISTLTIQRTEQRDSAMYRCASSLPSGPTYEQYFGPGTRLTVT.

The rearrangement uses TRBV9 and TRBJ1-6; D not resolved. The germline gives CDR1 SGDLS, CDR2 YYNGEE. V lost 0 bases and J lost 0, with 4 bases in between. The CDR3 totals 15 residues. The CDR3 loop reads CASSVASSYNSPLHF. The CDR3 nucleotides are TGTGCCAGCAGCGTAGCCAGCTCCTATAATTCACCCCTCCACTTT.

The chain links TRBV2 to TRBJ1-1; possibly TRBD1 for D (6 bases). Germline values: CDR1 SNHLY, CDR2 FYNNEI. V lost 8 bases, J lost 8 bases, and 18 bases lay in between. The CDR3 length is 13 residues. The CDR3 nucleotides are TGTGCCAGCGGACGACAGGTTAGGGGAGAAGCTTTCTTT. Translating it yields CASGRQVRGEAFF.

The V gene is TRBV9, the J gene TRBJ1-2; TRBD1 matches at 10 bases. The ends lost 2 bases at V and 1 base at J; junction bases unmatched: 2. CDR1 and CDR2 (germline): SGDLS, YYNGEE. The CDR3 extends over 15 amino acids. The CDR3 DNA sequence: TGTGCCAGCAGCGTGGGACAGGGGAGTAACTATGGCTACACCTTC. Amino acid sequence: CASSVGQGSNYGYTF.

The rearrangement uses TRBV30 and TRBJ2-3, with TRBD2 identical over 14 bases. Trimming cost V 3 bases and J 7 bases; bases outside gene matches: 9. The germline V gene has CDR1 GTSNPN and CDR2 SVGIG (reference sequence). CDR3 size: 16 residues. CDR3 DNA: TGTGCCTGGAGACTGCTGACTAGCGGGGGGGCAAATACGCAGTATTTT. It codes for CAWRLLTSGGANTQYF.

The chain uses TRBV5-1 and TRBJ2-3; the D gene is possibly TRBD1 (5 bases). Germline V gives CDR1 SGHRS, CDR2 YFSETQ. The ends were cut back, 2 bases at V and 2 bases at J, with 15 bases in the middle. The CDR3 contains 16 residues. The CDR3 nucleotides are TGCGCCAGCAGCTTCGGCCAGGGCTCTTCCACAGATACGCAGTATTTT. This codes for CASSFGQGSSTDTQYF.

V gene TRBV30 combines with J gene TRBJ1-1; D unclear. The V gene lost 2 bases and the J gene lost 2 bases, with 9 bases spanning the gap. This CDR3 has 13 residues. Per germline, CDR1 GTSNPN and CDR2 SVGIG (reference sequence). CDR3 bases: TGTGCCTGGAGTAGGTCGGTCAACACTGAAGCTTTCTTT. This gives the protein CAWSRSVNTEAFF.

This chain uses TRBV14 with TRBJ1-6; 12 bases agree with TRBD1. This CDR3 is 15 amino acids long. The V gene's germline CDR1 is SGHDN and CDR2 FVKESK. The V segment lost 4 bases and the J segment 8 bases; nucleotides outside the gene matches: 3. The CDR3 spells CASSLGTGGDSPLHF. The CDR3 bases are TGTGCCAGCAGCCTCGGGACAGGGGGCGATTCACCCCTCCACTTT.

The chain is built from TRBV4-1 and TRBJ1-2; 7 bases agree with TRBD1. Per germline, CDR1 MGHRA and CDR2 YSYEKL. This CDR3 spans 16 amino acids. V was clipped by 0 bases and J by 1 base; unmatched bases: 5. The CDR3 sequence: CASSQDLTGSNYGYTF. Written as DNA, the CDR3 is TGCGCCAGCAGCCAAGATCTGACAGGGAGTAACTATGGCTACACCTTC.

The chain combines TRBV5-4 with TRBJ1-1; D not certain. Trimming took off 0 bases at V and 7 bases at J, with 7 bases between the two ends. Germline V lookup: CDR1 SGHNT, CDR2 YYREEE (reference sequence). The CDR3 covers 12 residues. The CDR3 sequence: CASSLEEGEAFF. The CDR3 region has the DNA TGTGCCAGCAGCTTGGAGGAGGGTGAAGCTTTCTTT.

The chain combines TRBV10-1 with TRBJ1-4; 7 nucleotides agree with TRBD1. Germline V gives CDR1 WNHNN, CDR2 SYGVQD (reference sequence). V trimming: 8 bases; J trimming: 6 bases; junction bases outside the gene matches: 9. There are 14 residues in the CDR3. The CDR3 DNA is TGCGCCAGCCCCCTCAGGGGGTGGTATGAAAAACTGTTTTTT. Protein product: CASPLRGWYEKLFF.

This rearrangement joins TRBV14 to TRBJ2-5, with 10 bases that match TRBD2. The CDR3 consists of 17 residues. Germline V gene data show CDR1 as SGHDN and CDR2 as FVKESK. Trimming at V came to 1 base and at J to 7 bases, leaving 12 bases not matched to a gene. In nucleotides, the CDR3 is TGTGCCAGCAGCCAAGTACCTAGCGGGGGTCCGGGGGGGACCCAGTACTTC. Its protein is CASSQVPSGGPGGTQYF.

CDR3 loop: CATSRDGTGGFYNEQFF. The CDR3, as DNA: TGTGCCACCAGCAGAGACGGGACAGGGGGCTTCTACAATGAGCAGTTCTTC. The chain carries TRBV15 and TRBJ2-1, with TRBD1 matching over 12 bases. The germline CDR1 and CDR2 sequences are LNHNV and YYDKDF (reference sequence). The junction had 3 bases not matched to a gene; V was cut back by 0 bases and J by 3 bases. The length of the CDR3 is 17 residues.

The chain joins TRBV7-6 to TRBJ1-3; D perhaps matches TRBD1 (6 bases). The V gene's germline CDR1 is SGHVS and CDR2 FNYEAQ. The CDR3 length is 15 residues. The V gene lost 5 bases and the J gene lost 0 bases, with 11 bases spanning the gap. In nucleotides, the CDR3 is TGTGCCAGCAGCCCGCAGGGGACCTCTGGAAACACCATATATTTT. Translating it yields CASSPQGTSGNTIYF.

The CDR3 loop is CARRPTGVAVDTEAFF. The DNA of the CDR3 is TGTGCCAGAAGGCCGACAGGGGTCGCCGTGGACACTGAAGCTTTCTTT. J is TRBJ1-1 and V is TRBV5-3; 8 nucleotides agree with TRBD1. TRBV5-3 is annotated as an ORF whose role is uncertain. V lost 5 bases, J lost 3 bases, and 12 bases stayed unmatched. The CDR3 consists of 16 residues.

This chain connects TRBV6-5 to TRBJ1-3; 8 positions agree with TRBD1. After removal of 2 bases from V and 3 bases from J, the junction contained 3 bases not matched to a gene. The CDR3 extends over 15 amino acids. CDR1 is MNHEY, CDR2 SVGAGI, per germline. This CDR3 is CASSYMTGVGNTIYF. In nucleotides, the CDR3 is TGTGCCAGCAGTTACATGACAGGGGTTGGAAACACCATATATTTT.

The rearrangement uses TRBV7-9 and TRBJ2-1, with 11 bases identical to TRBD1. The germline CDR1 and CDR2 sequences are SEHNR and FQNEAQ (reference sequence). V gave up 5 bases and J gave up 8 bases; unmatched junction bases: 5. The CDR3 loop spans 14 amino acids. CDR3 sequence: CASSMGQGEHEQFF. CDR3 DNA: TGTGCCAGCAGCATGGGACAGGGGGAGCATGAGCAGTTCTTC.

The J gene is TRBJ1-2, the V gene TRBV7-2, with D perhaps matching TRBD1 (5 bases). The V end was cut by 5 bases, the J end by 6 bases, with 16 bases between. From germline, CDR1 is SGHTA and CDR2 FQGNSA. There are 14 residues in the CDR3. DNA for the CDR3: TGTGCCAGCAGCCCCAGGGCACCGGTGGATGGCTACACCTTC. Residues: CASSPRAPVDGYTF.

The chain couples TRBV28 to TRBJ1-2; no clear D gene. Trimming cost V 6 bases and J 5 bases, with 7 bases left between them. Germline-derived CDR1 and CDR2 are MDHEN and SYDVKM. The CDR3 consists of 11 residues. CDR3 coding DNA: TGTGCCAGCAGGGCACGTTATGGCTACACCTTC. It yields the protein CASRARYGYTF.

On this clone: The sample contains more than one DNA sequence encoding this CDR3. V usage is TRBV7-9 and J usage is TRBJ1-2; TRBD1 is a possible D gene (5 bases). Germline loops: CDR1 SEHNR, CDR2 FQNEAQ (reference sequence). Trimming pared 1 base from V and 6 bases from J, leaving 9 bases between. The CDR3 contains 13 residues. The DNA of the CDR3 is TGTGCCAGCAGCTTAGACGCGGGGGATGGCTACACCTTC. Translating gives CASSLDAGDGYTF. The entire variable domain, with the rest obtained from reference TRBV7-9 and TRBJ1-2, is as follows: DTGVSQNPRHKITKRGQNVTFRCDPISEHNRLYWYRQTLGQGPEFLTYFQNEAQLEKSRLLSDRFSAERPKGSFSTLEIQRTEQGDSAMYLCASSLDAGDGYTFGSGTRLTVV.

The gene calls are TRBV2 and TRBJ2-2; D call uncertain. Per germline, CDR1 SNHLY and CDR2 FYNNEI. Trimming took off 2 bases at V and 7 bases at J, with 8 bases between the two ends. The CDR3 length is 13 residues. CDR3 sequence (DNA): TGTGCCAGCAGTGAACTCACCGGCGGGGAGCTGTTTTTT. Its protein is CASSELTGGELFF. The full variable domain, in which reference TRBV2 and TRBJ2-2 provide the parts outside the CDR3, is EPEVTQTPSHQVTQMGQEVILRCVPISNHLYFYWYRQILGQKVEFLVSFYNNEISEKSEIFDDQFSVERPDGSNFTLKIRSTKLEDSAMYFCASSELTGGELFFGEGSRLTVL.

This chain connects TRBV10-2 to TRBJ1-2; 7 positions agree with TRBD1. The junction had 4 bases not matched to a gene; V was cut back by 2 bases and J by 4 bases. The CDR3 totals 14 residues. From germline, CDR1 is WSHSY and CDR2 SAAADI. The DNA for the CDR3 is TGCGCCAGCAGTGAGCCGGGACAGTCCTATGGCTACACCTTC. Its protein product is CASSEPGQSYGYTF.

The CDR3 nucleotides are TGTGCCAGCAGCCAAGGTCTAGCGGGGGGGGCCGGGGAGCTGTTTTTT. Its protein is CASSQGLAGGAGELFF. The rearrangement links TRBV4-2 to TRBJ2-2; 12 bases align to TRBD2. V dropped 1 base and J dropped 6; count of bases not matched to a gene: 3. The CDR3 covers 16 residues. The germline V gene has CDR1 LGHNA and CDR2 YNFKEQ.

V and J are TRBV2 and TRBJ1-3; D gene uncertain. The V and J ends lost 8 bases and 1 base respectively, with 9 bases between them. The CDR3 consists of 13 residues. The V gene's germline CDR1 is SNHLY and CDR2 FYNNEI. DNA of the CDR3: TGTGCCAGCCGTTATAGATCTGGAAACACCATATATTTT. Encoded protein: CASRYRSGNTIYF.

This rearrangement joins TRBV7-7 to TRBJ1-1; D unclear. The V end was cut by 7 bases, the J end by 7 bases, with 10 bases between. The V gene's germline CDR1 is SSHAT and CDR2 FNYEAQ (reference sequence). The CDR3 contains 11 residues. The CDR3 DNA is TGTGCCAGCAATAAGCTACTTGAAGCTTTCTTT. It codes for CASNKLLEAFF.

This chain joins TRBV7-9 and TRBJ2-3; the match to TRBD2 covers 9 bases. The length of the CDR3 is 16 residues. Germline values: CDR1 SEHNR, CDR2 FQNEAQ (reference sequence). V trimming: 1 base; J trimming: 2 bases; junction bases outside the gene matches: 4. CDR3 protein: CASSLGASGITDTQYF. The CDR3 bases are TGTGCCAGCAGCTTAGGAGCTAGCGGGATCACAGATACGCAGTATTTT.